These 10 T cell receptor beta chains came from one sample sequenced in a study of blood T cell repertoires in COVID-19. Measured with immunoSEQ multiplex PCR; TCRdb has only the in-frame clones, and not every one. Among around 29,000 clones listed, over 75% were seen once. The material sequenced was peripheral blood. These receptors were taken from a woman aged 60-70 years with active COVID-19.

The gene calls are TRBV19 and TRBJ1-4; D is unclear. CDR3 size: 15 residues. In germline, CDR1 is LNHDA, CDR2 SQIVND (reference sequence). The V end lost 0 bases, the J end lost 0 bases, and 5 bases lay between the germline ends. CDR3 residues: CASSIDLATNEKLFF. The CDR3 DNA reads TGTGCCAGTAGTATAGACCTTGCAACTAATGAAAAACTGTTTTTT.

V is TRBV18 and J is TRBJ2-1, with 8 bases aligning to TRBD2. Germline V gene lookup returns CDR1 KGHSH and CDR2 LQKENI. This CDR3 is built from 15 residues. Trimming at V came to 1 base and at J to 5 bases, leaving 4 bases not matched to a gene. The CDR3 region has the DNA TGTGCCAGCTCACCACTACTAGCGGCCCACAATGAGCAGTTCTTC. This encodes CASSPLLAAHNEQFF.

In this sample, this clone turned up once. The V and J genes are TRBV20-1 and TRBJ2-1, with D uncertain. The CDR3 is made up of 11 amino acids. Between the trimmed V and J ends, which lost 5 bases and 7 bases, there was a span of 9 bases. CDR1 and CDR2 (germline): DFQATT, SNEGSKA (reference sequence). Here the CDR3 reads CSAQTVNEQFF. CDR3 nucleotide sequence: TGCAGTGCTCAAACAGTGAATGAGCAGTTCTTC.

The CDR3, as DNA: TGTGCCAGCAGCCATGGATCCCGGGCCAGCGGGAGGGGAGAGACCCAGTACTTC. It specifies CASSHGSRASGRGETQYF. The chain is built from TRBV4-2 and TRBJ2-5, with 10 positions matching TRBD2. J lost 4 bases, V lost 3 bases, and 14 bases had no gene match. CDR1 is LGHNA and CDR2 is YNFKEQ in the germline V gene. The CDR3 is 18 amino acids.

The CDR3 DNA reads TGTGCCAGCGGGCGGGGATTGAACACTGAAGCTTTCTTT. Translation: CASGRGLNTEAFF. This chain joins TRBV7-9 and TRBJ1-1; the D is unclear. V lost 8 bases, J lost 0 bases, and 10 bases lay in between. Germline V lookup: CDR1 SEHNR, CDR2 FQNEAQ (reference sequence). The CDR3 runs 13 residues.

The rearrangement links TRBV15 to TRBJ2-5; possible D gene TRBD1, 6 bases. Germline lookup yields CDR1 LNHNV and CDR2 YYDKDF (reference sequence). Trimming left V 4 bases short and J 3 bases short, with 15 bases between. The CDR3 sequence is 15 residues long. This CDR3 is CATSTDRQLKETQYF. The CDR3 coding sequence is TGTGCCACCAGCACCGACAGGCAGCTAAAAGAGACCCAGTACTTC.

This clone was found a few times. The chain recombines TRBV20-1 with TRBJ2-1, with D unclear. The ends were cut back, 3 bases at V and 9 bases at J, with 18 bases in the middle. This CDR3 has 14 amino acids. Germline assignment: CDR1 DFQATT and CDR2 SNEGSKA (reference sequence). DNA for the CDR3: TGCAGTGCTAGTTTGTCTAGTGATTCCGGTGAGCAGTTCTTC. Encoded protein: CSASLSSDSGEQFF.

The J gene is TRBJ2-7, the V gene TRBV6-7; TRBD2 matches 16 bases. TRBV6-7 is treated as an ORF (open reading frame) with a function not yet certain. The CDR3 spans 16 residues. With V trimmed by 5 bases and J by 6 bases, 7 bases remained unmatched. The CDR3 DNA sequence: TGTGCCAGCAGTACCCCCGGGACTAGCGGGAGGGGCGAGCAGTACTTC. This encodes CASSTPGTSGRGEQYF.

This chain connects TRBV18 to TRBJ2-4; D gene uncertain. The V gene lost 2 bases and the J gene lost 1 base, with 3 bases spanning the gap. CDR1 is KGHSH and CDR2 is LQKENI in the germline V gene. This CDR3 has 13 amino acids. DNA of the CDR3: TGTGCCAGCTCACCAGCGGCCAAAAACATTCAGTACTTC. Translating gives CASSPAAKNIQYF.

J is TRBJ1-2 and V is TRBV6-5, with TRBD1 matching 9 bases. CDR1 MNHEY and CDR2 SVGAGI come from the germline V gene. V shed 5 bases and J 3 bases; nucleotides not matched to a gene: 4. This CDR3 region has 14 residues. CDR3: CASSRDRADYGYTF. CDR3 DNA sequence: TGTGCCAGCAGTCGGGACAGGGCGGACTATGGCTACACCTTC.